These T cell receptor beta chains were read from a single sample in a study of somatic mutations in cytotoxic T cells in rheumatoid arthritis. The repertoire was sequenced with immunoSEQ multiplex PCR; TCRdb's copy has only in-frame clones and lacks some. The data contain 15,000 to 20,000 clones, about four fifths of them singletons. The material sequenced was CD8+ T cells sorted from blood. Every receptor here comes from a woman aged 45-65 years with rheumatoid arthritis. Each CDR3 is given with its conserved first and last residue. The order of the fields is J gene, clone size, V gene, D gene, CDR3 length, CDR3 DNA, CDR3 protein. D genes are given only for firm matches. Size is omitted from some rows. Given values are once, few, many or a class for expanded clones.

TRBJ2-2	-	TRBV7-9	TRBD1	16	TGTGCCAGCAGCCCAAGAGACAGGGGGATCACCGGGGAGCTGTTTTTT	CASSPRDRGITGELFF
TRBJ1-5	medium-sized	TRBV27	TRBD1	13	TGTGCCAGCCGACAGGGCCCCAATGAGCCCCAGCATTTT	CASRQGPNEPQHF
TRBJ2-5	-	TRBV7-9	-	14	TGTGCCAGCGTGGCGGGTCCGGGTTTTGAGACCCAGTACTTC	CASVAGPGFETQYF
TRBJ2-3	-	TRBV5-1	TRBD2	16	TGCGCCAGCACCCCTTCCAGCGGGGGGACCACAGATACGCAGTATTTT	CASTPSSGGTTDTQYF
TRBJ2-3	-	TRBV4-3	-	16	TGCGCCAGCAGCCAAGAGTTCAGAGGCATATTATCTACGCAGTATTTT	CASSQEFRGILSTQYF
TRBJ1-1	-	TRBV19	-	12	TGTGCCAGTACCAGGGAGAACACTGAAGCTTTCTTT	CASTRENTEAFF
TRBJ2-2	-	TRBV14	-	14	TGTGCCAGCAGGTCGCAGCAGAACACCGGGGAGCTGTTTTTT	CASRSQQNTGELFF
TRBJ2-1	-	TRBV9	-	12	TGTGCCAGCAGCCCCCCGGCGCATGAGCAGTTCTTC	CASSPPAHEQFF
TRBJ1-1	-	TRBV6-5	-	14	TGTGCCAGCAGTTACTCGGGGGGTGGATCTGAAGCTTTCTTT	CASSYSGGGSEAFF
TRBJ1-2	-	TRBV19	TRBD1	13	TGTGCCAGTACCCAGGGACAGATCTATGGCTACACCTTC	CASTQGQIYGYTF
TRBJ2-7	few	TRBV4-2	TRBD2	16	TGTGCCAGCAGCCAAGGAACTGGGACTAGCGGCTACGAGCAGTACTTC	CASSQGTGTSGYEQYF
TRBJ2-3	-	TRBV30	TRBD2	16	TGTGCCTGGAGGGGGGGGACTAGCGGGGTCCCAGATACGCAGTATTTT	CAWRGGTSGVPDTQYF
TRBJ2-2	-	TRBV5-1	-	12	TGCGCCAGCAGCTTGGCGCCGAGGGAGCTGTTTTTT	CASSLAPRELFF
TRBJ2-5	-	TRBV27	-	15	TGTGCCAGCAGTTTAACGCAGGGAGTTGTGGAGACCCAGTACTTC	CASSLTQGVVETQYF
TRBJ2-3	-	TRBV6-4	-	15	TGTGCCAGCAAACACGCGGCGGGAAGCACAGATACGCAGTATTTT	CASKHAAGSTDTQYF
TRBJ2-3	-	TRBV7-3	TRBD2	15	TGTGCCAGCAGCCCTACTAGCGGAGACACAGATACGCAGTATTTT	CASSPTSGDTDTQYF
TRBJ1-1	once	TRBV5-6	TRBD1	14	TGTGCCAGCAGCTACGGACAGGGGACCACTGAAGCTTTCTTT	CASSYGQGTTEAFF
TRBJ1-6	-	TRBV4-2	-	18	TGTGCCAGCAGCCCACGAATAGGTCCCAGCTCCTATAATTCACCCCTCCACTTT	CASSPRIGPSSYNSPLHF
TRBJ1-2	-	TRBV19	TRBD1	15	TGTGCCAGTAGGCCTCCCGGGACAGACAACTATGGCTACACCTTC	CASRPPGTDNYGYTF
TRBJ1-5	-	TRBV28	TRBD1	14	TGTGCCAGCAGTTCGACAGGGAGCAATCAGCCCCAGCATTTT	CASSSTGSNQPQHF
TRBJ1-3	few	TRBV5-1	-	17	TGCGCCAGCAGCTTGGACAGGGCAACCCTTTCTGGAAACACCATATATTTT	CASSLDRATLSGNTIYF
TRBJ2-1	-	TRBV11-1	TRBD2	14	TGTGCCAGCAGCACCAGACTAGCGGGCAATGAGCAGTTCTTC	CASSTRLAGNEQFF
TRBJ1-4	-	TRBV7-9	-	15	TGTGCCAGCAGCTTAGTTGGGGCAGGGGATGAAAAACTGTTTTTT	CASSLVGAGDEKLFF
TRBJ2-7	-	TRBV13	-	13	TGTGCCAGCAGAGGCCAGGACGACTCCGAGCAGTACTTC	CASRGQDDSEQYF
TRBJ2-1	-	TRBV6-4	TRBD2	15	TGTGCCAGCAGTGAGAGTAGCGGGTCCTACAATGAGCAGTTCTTC	CASSESSGSYNEQFF
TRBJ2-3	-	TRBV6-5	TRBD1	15	TGTGCCACCAGGGGGAACGGCGGGAGCACAGATACGCAGTATTTT	CATRGNGGSTDTQYF
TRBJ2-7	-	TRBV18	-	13	TGTGCCAGCTCACAGGGGCAGCTCGACGAGCAGTACTTC	CASSQGQLDEQYF
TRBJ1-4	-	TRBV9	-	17	TGTGCCAGCAGCTCGTCAGGTAGGGGACCGGCTAATGAAAAACTGTTTTTT	CASSSSGRGPANEKLFF
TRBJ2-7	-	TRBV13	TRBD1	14	TGTGCCAGCAGCTCCAGACAGGGGGCCTACGAGCAGTACTTC	CASSSRQGAYEQYF
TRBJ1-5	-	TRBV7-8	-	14	TGTGCCAGCAGCGTCGGACGGTACAATCAGCCCCAGCATTTT	CASSVGRYNQPQHF
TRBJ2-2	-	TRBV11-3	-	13	TGTGCCAGCAGCTTAGTCCCCACCGGGGAGCTGTTTTTT	CASSLVPTGELFF
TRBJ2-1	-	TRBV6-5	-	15	TGTGCCAGCAGTTACTCGGGTCAGAGCCAGAATGAGCAGTTCTTC	CASSYSGQSQNEQFF
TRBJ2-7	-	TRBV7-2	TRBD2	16	TGTGCCAGCAGCCCCTCTAGCGGGTTAGACTACTACGAGCAGTACTTC	CASSPSSGLDYYEQYF
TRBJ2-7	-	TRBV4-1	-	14	TGCGCCAGCAGCCAAGAAGGGGGGGGGAGCGAGCAGTACTTC	CASSQEGGGSEQYF
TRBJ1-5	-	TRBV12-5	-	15	TGTGCTAGTGGTTTGTCGGGGGCTGGAGATCAGCCCCAGCATTTT	CASGLSGAGDQPQHF
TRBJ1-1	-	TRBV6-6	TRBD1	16	TGTGCCAGCAGTTACTCCCAAGAGGGGGCGAACACTGAAGCTTTCTTT	CASSYSQEGANTEAFF